This T cell receptor beta chain is drawn from a study of blood T cell repertoires in COVID-19 (dated by TCRdb to 2018 to 2021). Study-wide context: The collaborator samples originated in the United States, Italy and Spain and spanned the acute and convalescent phases of COVID-19. The prospective study material was composed of cDNA or gDNA derived from T cells, B-cell-depleted T cells, or PBMCs. Subjects who had been exposed to COVID-19, were actively infected with it, or had recovered from it provided the deeply sampled blood TCRbeta repertoires that made up the dataset. The repertoires were made available in a free public database intended to serve as a resource for research on the immune response to SARS-CoV-2. The samples were drawn from two sources: the first 160 participants of the ongoing ImmuneRACE study, and about 1,300 subjects contributed by 6 global collaborators. The sample metadata nearly always contained a de-identified subject ID, COVID-19 status, age in years and sex. Where HLA class I and class II types were available, the types were taken from metadata supplied by the sample provider, not from assay-based typing.

Participants in the prospective study were aged about 18 to 95 years, lived in about two dozen United States geographic areas, and enrolled through a virtual design. In the prospective study, participants were assigned to cohorts based on the clinical history participants reported in a screening survey and a study questionnaire. Recovered participants in ImmuneRACE Cohort 3 were defined by two consecutive negative NP/OP PCR tests, clearance by a healthcare professional, or resolution of symptoms. Mobile phlebotomists in the prospective study collected whole blood, serum and a nasopharyngeal or oropharyngeal swab from every participant. Additional blood draws and questionnaires over an approximately two-month period could optionally be provided by prospective study participants. Blood samples from the prospective study were shipped frozen or at room temperature prior to DNA extraction. The CDR3 starts with the cysteine, ends with the phenylalanine, and has 13 residues. Only the CDR3 region is kept as DNA, spanning 39 bases read in frame from base 1. Ends trimmed: V by 7 bases, J by 5 bases; bases unmatched to a gene: 6. Reading the germline V gene gives CDR1 MNHEY and CDR2 SVGAGI.

On this clone itself: Its antigen is not yet known. Base qualities are not recorded, but no much larger clone differs from it by a single base.

What the research found in general, with its limitations: Clinical and demographic metadata were provided uncurated, with the amount varying by source and participant.

TCRbeta CDR3 regions were amplified from genomic DNA by means of the immunoSEQ Assay, a bias-controlled multiplex PCR. On the authors' methods: Nucleated cell counts per sample were estimated from amplification of reference gene primers within the assay. To quantify the absolute abundance of each unique TCRbeta CDR3 rearrangement, sequence reads were collapsed and filtered. For each sample, productive Simpson clonality was calculated by taking the square root of Simpson's diversity index across productive rearrangements. Sourced from immuneACCESS, this table was stored by TCRdb with only in-frame sequences that have V and J called. A share of the clones is absent; for the studies checked, an unresolved V gene accounts for under half, and the remainder has no known explanation. V, J and clone size reflect that table, while D and trimming were determined from the DNA. Across this sample there are just over 300,000 clones, with 85% to 90% seen only once. Approximately 4.1% of the sample is taken by the ten largest.

The clonotype was recovered from a man aged 25-45 years who had recovered from COVID-19. The sample taken for sequencing was PBMCs or T cells enriched from blood (not recorded which). In this chain, TRBV6-5 is recombined with TRBJ1-2; TRBD1 agrees with 8 junctional bases. The CDR3 protein is CASTRDRTYGYTF. Here is the DNA: TGTGCCAGCACACGGGACAGGACTTATGGCTACACCTTC.